These 20 T cell receptor beta chains share one sample of origin, sequenced in a study of response to subunit inactivated influenza vaccine. A single record per CDR3 protein comes from TCRdb applying MiXCR to the RT-PCR reads. The table has 600,000 to 700,000 distinct CDR3 sequences, 11% to 15% seen once. The sequencing used PBMCs from blood, collected 14 days before vaccination. Receptors originate from a man aged 45-65 years who received an inactivated influenza vaccine.

This clonotype was seen a few times. The chain links TRBV20-1 to TRBJ1-2, with D perhaps matching TRBD1 (5 bases). The CDR3 covers 12 residues. With 3 bases removed from V and 8 bases from J, the gap between germline ends came to 13 bases. Germline CDR1 DFQATT, CDR2 SNEGSKA (reference sequence). The CDR3 DNA reads TGCAGTGCTAGCGCCCAGGGAAAGGGCTACACCTTC. This encodes CSASAQGKGYTF.

This clonotype came up many times. J is TRBJ2-5 and V is TRBV7-2; 8 bases are a match to TRBD1. Germline-derived CDR1 and CDR2 are SGHTA and FQGNSA. Unmatched junction bases numbered 5, after V lost 7 bases and J lost 1 base. This CDR3 spans 14 amino acids. The CDR3 DNA reads TGTGCCAGCACCCAGGGGACAGGCCAAGAGACCCAGTACTTC. Translating it yields CASTQGTGQETQYF.

This clonotype was seen a handful of times. The rearrangement uses TRBV25-1 and TRBJ1-6; D uncertain. Germline CDR1 is MGHDK and CDR2 is SYGVNS. The CDR3 consists of 13 residues. Here the CDR3 DNA reads TGTGCTACCAACGGGATAGATAATTCACCCCTCCACTTT. It translates to CATNGIDNSPLHF.

This clonotype was seen many times. The rearrangement joins TRBV6-2 or TRBV6-3 to TRBJ2-6; D gene unclear. V shed 3 bases and J shed 2 bases, with 8 bases lying between them. The CDR3 is 15 amino acids. CDR1 is MNHEY and CDR2 is SVGEGT in the germline V gene. This chain's CDR3 is CASSYWKTGANVLTF. Here the CDR3 DNA reads TGTGCCAGCAGTTATTGGAAAACTGGGGCCAACGTCCTGACTTTC.

This clonotype was recorded many times. The chain couples TRBV24-1 to TRBJ1-5; D is uncertain. The V end was cut by 1 base, the J end by 4 bases, with 7 bases between. The CDR3 covers 14 residues. Germline V gives CDR1 KGHDR, CDR2 SFDVKD. Here the CDR3 DNA reads TGTGCCACCAGTGATTTAGCAGGAAATCAGCCCCAGCATTTT. Its translation is CATSDLAGNQPQHF.

This clonotype was seen a handful of times. V usage is TRBV11-1 and J usage is TRBJ1-1; possibly TRBD1 for D (6 bases). CDR1 and CDR2 (germline): SGHAT, FQDESV (reference sequence). V shed 2 bases and J shed 4 bases, with 14 bases lying between them. The CDR3 totals 15 residues. CDR3 sequence: CASSLTGIGGTEAFF. Written as DNA, the CDR3 is TGTGCCAGCAGCTTAACAGGGATAGGTGGCACTGAAGCTTTCTTT.

With respect to this clonotype: A read error may be the cause here, since a much bigger clone is one base away. The rearrangement links TRBV12-3 or TRBV12-4 to TRBJ2-1; 12 bases fit TRBD2. CDR3 length: 15 residues. In DNA, the CDR3 is TGTACCAGCAGGGGGACTAGCGGGTACTACAATGAGCAGTTCTTC. It specifies CTSRGTSGYYNEQFF.

This clonotype occurred a few times. The V call is TRBV5-1, the J call TRBJ2-2; D gene unclear. Trimming took off 4 bases at V and 5 bases at J, with 12 bases between the two ends. From germline, CDR1 is SGHRS and CDR2 YFSETQ. The CDR3 contains 14 residues. CDR3 nucleotides: TGCGCCAGCAGCCTATTGACGGAGACCGGGGAGCTGTTTTTT. Protein product: CASSLLTETGELFF.

This clonotype was seen more than once but under ten times. The V and J genes are TRBV4-3 and TRBJ1-2; 8 bases map to TRBD1. With 0 bases clipped from V and 4 bases from J, the junction kept 4 bases outside the gene matches. The CDR3 consists of 15 residues. Germline V gives CDR1 LGHNA, CDR2 YSLEER. The CDR3 region is CASSQETGAFYGYTF. For the CDR3, the DNA is TGCGCCAGCAGCCAAGAGACAGGGGCATTCTATGGCTACACCTTC.

This clonotype was recorded a few times. This chain links TRBV24-1 with TRBJ2-1; D is perhaps TRBD1 (6 bases). Germline lookup yields CDR1 KGHDR and CDR2 SFDVKD. The CDR3 is made up of 13 amino acids. V lost 7 bases, J lost 4 bases, and 10 bases lay in between. The CDR3 reads CATSLGQYNEQFF. CDR3 sequence (DNA): TGTGCCACCAGCCTAGGACAGTACAATGAGCAGTTCTTC.

The chain is built from TRBV2 and TRBJ2-1, with TRBD1 as a possible D gene (5 bases). CDR1 SNHLY and CDR2 FYNNEI come from the germline V gene. V lost 9 bases, J lost 2 bases, and 17 bases lay in between. The CDR3 contains 15 residues. CDR3 sequence (DNA): TGTGCCAGGTCTCTACCAGGGCGAACCTACAATGAGCAGTTCTTC. Amino acids: CARSLPGRTYNEQFF.

This clonotype was seen repeatedly, ten times or more. The chain couples TRBV6-1 to TRBJ2-7; 7 bases are a match to TRBD2. This CDR3 spans 16 amino acids. The germline CDR1 and CDR2 sequences are MNHNS and SASEGT. V dropped 2 bases and J dropped 2; count of bases not matched to a gene: 9. DNA for the CDR3: TGTGCCAGCAGTGAACCCCCTGCGGGGGAAGCCTACGAGCAGTACTTC. Its translation: CASSEPPAGEAYEQYF.

The chain carries TRBV7-6 and TRBJ2-1, with 9 positions matching TRBD2. V shed 2 bases, J shed 5 bases, and the junction held 4 bases outside the gene matches. CDR3 size: 15 residues. Germline values: CDR1 SGHVS, CDR2 FNYEAQ. Written as DNA, the CDR3 is TGTGCCAGCAGCTTACTAGCGGGAACCGACAATGAGCAGTTCTTC. Protein product: CASSLLAGTDNEQFF.

This chain uses TRBV20-1 with TRBJ2-1; D not resolved. This CDR3 region has 13 residues. Between the trimmed V and J ends, which lost 6 bases and 2 bases, there was a span of 11 bases. Germline V lookup: CDR1 DFQATT, CDR2 SNEGSKA (reference sequence). CDR3 residues: CSAQIGAYNEQFF. CDR3 sequence (DNA): TGCAGTGCGCAGATTGGGGCCTACAATGAGCAGTTCTTC.

This clonotype was counted many times. V and J are TRBV5-1 and TRBJ2-1; 8 positions match TRBD1. Trimming removed 4 bases from V and 5 bases from J; junction bases left unmatched: 11. Looked up from germline, CDR1 is SGHRS and CDR2 is YFSETQ. The CDR3 spans 16 residues. The CDR3 spells CASSLGMMTGDNEQFF. The CDR3 bases are TGCGCCAGCAGCCTGGGGATGATGACAGGGGACAATGAGCAGTTCTTC.

In regard to this clonotype: An end of the junction does not agree with germline; a read error may underlie this. This chain joins TRBV4-3 and TRBJ2-4; no clear D. Germline V gene data show CDR1 as LGHNA and CDR2 as YSLEER. This CDR3 contains 15 residues. For the CDR3, the DNA is TGCGCCAGAAGCCAGTCCGGTGTAGCCAAAAACATTCAGTACTTC. This codes for CARSQSGVAKNIQYF.

This clonotype was picked up a small number of times. The chain links TRBV4-2 to TRBJ2-7; 8 bases fit TRBD2. V lost 0 bases, J lost 4 bases, and 8 bases stayed unmatched. The CDR3 extends over 16 amino acids. Germline CDR1 is LGHNA and CDR2 is YNFKEQ. CDR3 in amino acids: CASSQDPSGRGYEQYF. CDR3 coding DNA: TGTGCCAGCAGCCAAGATCCCAGCGGGAGAGGATACGAGCAGTACTTC.

This clonotype was found a few times. This chain connects TRBV28 to TRBJ2-7, with TRBD2 matching over 8 bases. This CDR3 has 13 amino acids. V shed 6 bases and J 7 bases; nucleotides not matched to a gene: 8. CDR1 and CDR2 (germline): MDHEN, SYDVKM. The chain's CDR3 is CASRGGGRREQYF. Written as DNA, the CDR3 is TGTGCCAGCAGAGGCGGGGGGCGTCGTGAGCAGTACTTC.

To note about this clonotype: A clone one base away is much larger, so this may be a read error. This chain joins TRBV7-6 and TRBJ2-2; TRBD1 matches 9 bases. CDR1 and CDR2 from the germline V gene are SGHVS and FNYEAQ. V shed 1 base, J shed 3 bases, and the junction held 0 bases outside the gene matches. The CDR3 loop spans 15 amino acids. CDR3 DNA sequence: TGTGCCAGCAGCTTAGGGACAGGGGACACCGGGGAGCTGTTTTTT. It codes for CASSLGTGDTGELFF.

This clonotype was counted ten times or more. V is TRBV4-3 and J is TRBJ2-7; D call uncertain. Germline-derived CDR1 and CDR2 are LGHNA and YSLEER. The germline V and J ends were trimmed by 0 bases and 3 bases, with 9 bases remaining between them. The CDR3 is 14 residues long. Here the CDR3 reads CASSQDPGYYEQYF. The CDR3 nucleotides read TGCGCCAGCAGCCAAGATCCCGGGTACTACGAGCAGTACTTC.